This T cell receptor (beta chain) originates from a study of robustness of blood B and T cell sequencing (dated by TCRdb to the late 2010s). Regarding the study in general: The goal of the study was to figure out the amount of peripheral blood required to reliably characterize the TCRbeta and IgG repertoires of an individual. TCRbeta and IgG repertoires were quantified in each of the approximately ten independently drawn blood samples. As technical replicates, two replicate TCRbeta cDNA libraries were prepared from one shared RNA pool derived from a single 10 ml draw. Overall study results and their limits: Of the top 10,000 TCRbeta clonotypes in one technical replicate library, almost 95% were also found in the other technical replicate library. Because EDTA tubes had to be fractionated immediately, the use of EDTA tubes in multi-site collections was limited. Coverage of the top 10,000 TCRbeta clonotypes approached saturation when 3 or 4 tubes (roughly 29-45 ml blood) were combined. Every single 10 ml sample contained the 1,000 most abundant TCRbeta clonotypes from the pooled draws. Evidence of cross-contamination, likely caused by batch processing, was seen in one pair of TCRbeta libraries, and the UMI-sequence pairs shared between the two libraries were removed. The TCRbeta rarefaction curves did not fully level off, which suggests either under-sequencing or many low-abundance clonotypes. Overlap of rare TCRbeta clonotypes did not improve with pooling tubes, implying much larger blood volumes would be needed to capture them.

mRNA, which captures expressed receptors, was used instead of genomic DNA for quantification of TCRbeta repertoires. Leukocytes from the buffy coat were collected into Trizol, and RNA was extracted using the Direct-zol RNA MiniPrep Plus kit with no cell sorting. To separate plasma, buffy coat and red blood cells, the EDTA blood tubes were centrifuged right away at 4 degrees C. Comment on this clonotype: It has no known antigen specificity. No base-level quality is on record; no much larger clone is a single base apart.

Library preparation used PCR. TCRdb shows the sequencer as Illumina MiSeq. SMARTScribe reverse transcriptase and a 5' template-switch oligo, by which a universal priming site was added, were used for cDNA synthesis. Each cDNA molecule was tagged by a 12-nucleotide random unique molecular identifier (UMI) carried on the template-switch oligo. During reverse transcription, TCRbeta transcripts were targeted by chain-specific reverse primers. Uracil DNA glycosylase treatment was used to remove residual template-switch adapters, and a Qiagen MinElute kit was used to purify the cDNA. The first PCR used KAPA HiFi HotStart ReadyMix for about 23 cycles, split across four 50 ul reactions with step-out primers. Before any further amplification, the products of the first-round PCR were gel-purified. Illumina Nextera adapters were added in a second 8-cycle PCR, after which libraries were purified and pooled. The UMI barcode for each TCRbeta molecule was captured by a 50-nucleotide 5' read. The authors' pipeline ran thus. The MIGEC toolkit was used to group reads by UMI into consensus reads. PEAR was used to merge forward and reverse consensus reads, producing the final reads. Identical UMI-sequence pairs shared across libraries were treated as cross-sample contamination and removed by a custom decontamination script. MIGMAP, a wrapper around IgBLAST, was used for V(D)J assignment and CDR3 extraction. TCR clonotypes were defined by identical V gene, J gene and CDR3 amino acid sequence, and CDR1 and CDR2 were left unsequenced. TCRdb cleaned the public reads at Q25 with fastp, built clones with MiXCR and kept in-frame beta chains. Under each unique CDR3 protein, matching rows form one entry showing the most common genes and DNA. These V and J calls are TCRdb output, not the study's own analysis. The table for this sample lists roughly 1,100 distinct CDR3 sequences; approximately 70% of them were counted only once. The ten largest clones take up 30% to 40% of the sample.

In the germline V gene, CDR1 corresponds to MNHEY and CDR2 to SVGEGT. The V end gives up 7 bases and the J end 3 bases, leaving 9 bases in the junction not matched to a gene. From its cysteine to its phenylalanine, the CDR3 spans 17 amino acids. The entry retains the CDR3 DNA only, 51 bases that are in frame from base 1. The receptor was isolated from a human donor in good health. The V and J segments used are TRBV6-2 or TRBV6-3 and TRBJ2-4, with 13 middle bases fitting TRBD2. The sequencing sample was made of peripheral blood. The CDR3 sequence is CASTTSGGAYGKNIQYF. The sequenced DNA: TGTGCCAGCACCACTAGCGGGGGGGCCTACGGCAAAAACATTCAGTACTTC.